The 32 T cell receptor beta chains reported below all come from one sample, sequenced in a study of T cells of healthy individuals. In TCRdb, the 5' RACE reads were re-called with MiXCR into one record per CDR3 protein. This table has 85,000 to 100,000 distinct CDR3 sequences, 15% to 20% appearing once. The source is a human donor in good health.

The chain employs TRBV10-3 and TRBJ1-5; TRBD1 might be the D (6 bases). The germline CDR1 and CDR2 sequences are ENHRY and SYGVKD. V was clipped by 3 bases and J by 2 bases, with 14 bases between them. This CDR3 region has 16 residues. CDR3 region: CAISEGGQVGNQPQHF. The CDR3 DNA follows: TGTGCCATCAGTGAAGGGGGGCAAGTCGGCAATCAGCCCCAGCATTTT.

The chain couples TRBV5-1 to TRBJ1-1; unclear D gene. Germline CDR1 reads SGHRS; CDR2 reads YFSETQ. CDR3 length: 13 residues. Trimming took off 1 base at V and 2 bases at J, with 6 bases between the two ends. The DNA of the CDR3 is TGCGCCAGCAGCTTGTCGGACAACACTGAAGCTTTCTTT. Translation: CASSLSDNTEAFF.

The rearrangement uses TRBV24-1 and TRBJ2-2; TRBD1 is a possible D gene (6 bases). The CDR3 is 16 amino acids. Looked up from germline, CDR1 is KGHDR and CDR2 is SFDVKD. The V and J ends lost 0 bases and 2 bases respectively, with 9 bases between them. Here the CDR3 reads CATSDLNRDNTGELFF. CDR3 in DNA: TGTGCCACCAGTGATTTGAACAGGGATAACACCGGGGAGCTGTTTTTT.

V and J are TRBV5-6 and TRBJ2-5; D unresolved. V was trimmed by 0 bases and J by 3 bases, leaving 3 bases between them. The germline V gene encodes CDR1 SGHDT and CDR2 YYEEEE. The CDR3 spans 12 residues. In DNA, the CDR3 is TGTGCCAGCAGCTTGGGAGAAGAGACCCAGTACTTC. Its protein is CASSLGEETQYF.

A few counts support this clonotype. The CDR3: CSADLPGQGNQPQHF. Written as DNA, the CDR3 is TGCAGTGCCGACCTACCGGGACAAGGTAATCAGCCCCAGCATTTT. The chain combines TRBV20-1 with TRBJ1-5; a possible D gene is TRBD1 (6 bases). V lost 6 bases and J 4 bases, leaving 19 bases between the germline ends. CDR1 and CDR2 (germline): DFQATT, SNEGSKA (reference sequence). This CDR3 comprises 15 residues.

This CDR3 is CASSPRRVSYNEQFF. CDR3 coding DNA: TGTGCCAGCAGCCCCCGGAGGGTATCCTACAATGAGCAGTTCTTC. The chain uses TRBV28 and TRBJ2-1; a possible D gene is TRBD2 (6 bases). V lost 6 bases and J lost 1, with 13 bases in between. Germline loops: CDR1 MDHEN, CDR2 SYDVKM. CDR3 length equals 15 residues.

The V gene is TRBV6-5, the J gene TRBJ2-5; maybe TRBD1 (6 bases). Trimming removed 5 bases from V and 1 base from J, with 8 bases in between. The CDR3 consists of 13 residues. Germline V gene lookup returns CDR1 MNHEY and CDR2 SVGAGI. CDR3: CASSQDSQETQYF. In DNA, the CDR3 is TGTGCCAGCAGTCAGGACAGCCAAGAGACCCAGTACTTC.

The chain combines TRBV12-3 or TRBV12-4 with TRBJ1-5; maybe TRBD1 (6 bases). The V end was cut by 7 bases, the J end by 0 bases, with 7 bases between. The CDR3 spans 13 residues. The chain's CDR3 is CASTGDSNQPQHF. CDR3 in DNA: TGTGCCAGCACAGGGGATAGCAATCAGCCCCAGCATTTT.

The V gene is TRBV20-1, the J gene TRBJ1-5, with TRBD1 identical over 7 bases. J gave up 4 bases and V 3 bases, and 3 bases lay outside the gene matches. From germline, CDR1 is DFQATT and CDR2 SNEGSKA (reference sequence). This CDR3 is 13 amino acids long. For the CDR3, the DNA is TGCAGTGCTAGTCAGGGGGTGAATCAGCCCCAGCATTTT. Protein: CSASQGVNQPQHF.

This clonotype was detected only a few times. This chain links TRBV4-3 with TRBJ2-7, with D possibly TRBD2 on 6 matching bases. Between the trimmed V and J ends, which lost 1 base and 0 bases, there was a span of 10 bases. The CDR3 has 15 amino acids. CDR1 LGHNA and CDR2 YSLEER come from the germline V gene. In nucleotides, the CDR3 is TGCGCCAGCAGCCAAGCGACTAGTGCCTCCTACGAGCAGTACTTC. Its translation is CASSQATSASYEQYF.

This clonotype was counted ten times or more. The chain is built from TRBV7-9 and TRBJ2-3; D is perhaps TRBD1 (6 bases). Germline V CDR1 and CDR2: SEHNR, FQNEAQ (reference sequence). V lost 4 bases and J 2 bases, leaving 13 bases between the germline ends. This CDR3 is built from 15 residues. CDR3 bases: TGTGCCAGCAGCTCCCGGGACACCTACACAGATACGCAGTATTTT. Amino acids: CASSSRDTYTDTQYF.

To note about this clonotype: A read error may explain this, as a much larger clone is one base away. This sequence joins TRBV5-1 and TRBJ1-6; D remains unclear. Germline lookup yields CDR1 SGHRS and CDR2 YFSETQ. CDR3 length: 13 residues. Trimming shortened V by 1 base and J by 8 bases, and 7 bases separated the two germline ends. This CDR3 is CASSLCSDSPLHF. The CDR3 region has the DNA TGCGCCAGCAGCTTGTGTTCAGATTCACCCCTCCACTTT.

There are a few counts of this clonotype. The CDR3 nucleotides are TGTGCCAGCAGTCGACAGGGGGGACTGTTCACTGAAGCTTTCTTT. Protein: CASSRQGGLFTEAFF. This chain joins TRBV2 and TRBJ1-1; the match to TRBD1 covers 9 bases. The CDR3 has 15 residues. V shed 5 bases, J shed 4 bases, and the junction held 8 bases outside the gene matches. The germline CDR1 and CDR2 sequences are SNHLY and FYNNEI.

This clonotype was detected only a few times. This chain links TRBV5-1 with TRBJ2-3; D might be TRBD2 (5 bases). Germline V CDR1 and CDR2: SGHRS, YFSETQ. This CDR3 region has 17 residues. V was shortened by 0 bases and J by 9 bases, with 23 bases between the two germline ends. The CDR3 loop reads CASSLVGPASFVETQYF. The DNA for the CDR3 is TGCGCCAGCAGCTTGGTCGGTCCGGCTAGCTTTGTAGAGACGCAGTATTTT.

This clonotype appeared a few times. The rearrangement uses TRBV4-1 and TRBJ2-7; D gene ambiguous. The CDR3 is made up of 19 amino acids. The germline V and J ends were trimmed by 0 bases and 5 bases, with 26 bases remaining between them. Germline V gives CDR1 MGHRA, CDR2 YSYEKL. CDR3 nucleotides: TGCGCCAGCAGCCAAGATTTTGGGCACGACCCGTCTCTTGTCGACGAGCAGTACTTC. Protein product: CASSQDFGHDPSLVDEQYF.

This chain links TRBV18 with TRBJ2-5; D is perhaps TRBD2 (5 bases). V shed 1 base and J shed 1 base, with 13 bases lying between them. The CDR3 totals 16 residues. Per germline, CDR1 KGHSH and CDR2 LQKENI. The CDR3 coding sequence is TGTGCCAGCTCACCACAGGGAGCGTTGGGCCAAGAGACCCAGTACTTC. It specifies CASSPQGALGQETQYF.

For this clonotype: This may arise from a read error, as a much more abundant clone is one base away. CDR3 region: CTSSQATLAGPNTGELFF. For the CDR3, the DNA is TGTACCAGCAGCCAAGCCACACTAGCGGGCCCGAACACCGGGGAGCTGTTTTTT. V gene TRBV3-1 combines with J gene TRBJ2-2; 9 positions match TRBD2. CDR3 length: 18 amino acids. CDR1 is LGHDT and CDR2 is YNNKEL in the germline V gene (reference sequence).

This clonotype was counted a few times. The CDR3 here is CASSLSTGTGDYGYTF. CDR3 sequence (DNA): TGTGCCAGCAGCCTCTCGACCGGGACAGGGGACTATGGCTACACCTTC. The chain has TRBV11-2 and TRBJ1-2, with 10 bases matching TRBD1. The germline V gene encodes CDR1 SGHAT and CDR2 FQNNGV. V was pared by 5 bases and J by 3 bases, with 9 bases of the junction left unmatched. The CDR3 covers 16 residues.

The J gene is TRBJ1-1, the V gene TRBV11-2; D might be TRBD1 (6 bases). Germline values: CDR1 SGHAT, CDR2 FQNNGV. The CDR3 is 13 residues long. Trimming cost V 4 bases and J 8 bases, with 14 bases left between them. The CDR3 reads CASSSMGGSEAFF. The DNA of the CDR3 is TGTGCCAGCAGCTCCATGGGGGGCAGCGAAGCTTTCTTT.

There are a few counts of this clonotype. This chain connects TRBV19 to TRBJ2-4; TRBD2 is a possible D gene (6 bases). The germline V gene has CDR1 LNHDA and CDR2 SQIVND (reference sequence). The CDR3 runs to 13 residues. V lost 7 bases to trimming and J lost 0 bases, with 7 bases between them. CDR3 in amino acids: CASMGLAKNIQYF. The CDR3 DNA reads as TGTGCCAGTATGGGACTAGCCAAAAACATTCAGTACTTC.

The rearrangement links TRBV28 to TRBJ2-7; no firm D call. The V end lost 0 bases, the J end lost 2 bases, and 5 bases lay between the germline ends. The length of the CDR3 is 13 residues. Germline CDR1 is MDHEN and CDR2 is SYDVKM. The CDR3 protein is CASSLWAAYEQYF. Here the CDR3 DNA reads TGTGCCAGCAGTTTATGGGCAGCCTACGAGCAGTACTTC.

This clonotype was recorded many times. This sequence joins TRBV3-1 and TRBJ2-1; perhaps D is TRBD1 or TRBD2 (5 bases each). In germline, CDR1 is LGHDT, CDR2 YNNKEL (reference sequence). Deletions cut 4 bases from V and 5 bases from J, with 12 bases between. This CDR3 contains 14 residues. CDR3 loop: CASSLIMGDNEQFF. Here the CDR3 DNA reads TGTGCCAGCAGCCTAATCATGGGGGACAATGAGCAGTTCTTC.

The rearrangement joins TRBV7-9 to TRBJ2-1, with a weak D call TRBD2 (5 bases). The CDR3 totals 12 residues. The ends were cut back, 4 bases at V and 4 bases at J, with 5 bases in the middle. Germline V lookup: CDR1 SEHNR, CDR2 FQNEAQ (reference sequence). Here the CDR3 reads CASSWEYNEQFF. For the CDR3, the DNA is TGTGCCAGCAGCTGGGAGTACAATGAGCAGTTCTTC.

The CDR3 sequence: CASSRSKTGRGNTEAFF. The CDR3 region has the DNA TGTGCCAGCAGTCGAAGCAAGACAGGTAGGGGGAACACTGAAGCTTTCTTT. V and J are TRBV7-6 and TRBJ1-1, with TRBD1 as a possible D gene (6 bases). Germline CDR1 is SGHVS and CDR2 is FNYEAQ. This CDR3 is built from 17 residues. Trimming shortened V by 6 bases and J by 1 base, and 21 bases separated the two germline ends.

This clonotype was recorded many times. The chain links TRBV3-1 to TRBJ2-7; D gene unclear. The CDR3 loop spans 11 amino acids. The V gene lost 4 bases and the J gene lost 3 bases, with 4 bases spanning the gap. The germline V gene encodes CDR1 LGHDT and CDR2 YNNKEL (reference sequence). The CDR3: CASSLFYEQYF. The CDR3 region has the DNA TGTGCCAGCAGCCTTTTCTACGAGCAGTACTTC.

The V gene is TRBV27, the J gene TRBJ2-3, with D uncertain. Deletions cut 5 bases from V and 0 bases from J, with 9 bases between. Looked up from germline, CDR1 is MNHEY and CDR2 is SMNVEV (reference sequence). The CDR3 extends over 14 amino acids. The CDR3 bases are TGTGCCAGCAGTCCGGAACGTAGCACAGATACGCAGTATTTT. This codes for CASSPERSTDTQYF.

This clonotype was recorded a few times. This chain joins TRBV6-6 and TRBJ2-5, with D perhaps TRBD1 or TRBD2 (5 bases each). Germline CDR1 and CDR2: MNHNY and SVGAGI (reference sequence). The V end lost 5 bases, the J end lost 5 bases, and 12 bases lay between the germline ends. This CDR3 spans 13 amino acids. The CDR3 DNA reads as TGTGCCAGCAGTCCCTGGGGGTCGGAGACCCAGTACTTC. This codes for CASSPWGSETQYF.

This clonotype was seen at least ten times. The chain employs TRBV28 and TRBJ1-2; D unclear. The CDR3 length is 14 residues. V lost 5 bases and J 2 bases, leaving 12 bases between the germline ends. The germline V gene encodes CDR1 MDHEN and CDR2 SYDVKM. CDR3 protein: CASSLSSRNYGYTF. CDR3 coding DNA: TGTGCCAGCAGTCTATCAAGCCGAAACTATGGCTACACCTTC.

The chain links TRBV29-1 to TRBJ2-1; D is perhaps TRBD1 (6 bases). The CDR3 covers 14 residues. CDR1 SQVTM and CDR2 ANQGSEA come from the germline V gene. V dropped 6 bases and J dropped 0 bases, with 12 bases sitting between them. This chain's CDR3 is CSVPGVGSYNEQFF. CDR3 DNA: TGCAGCGTACCAGGGGTAGGCTCCTACAATGAGCAGTTCTTC.

The rearrangement uses TRBV12-3 or TRBV12-4 and TRBJ2-3, with a possible D match to TRBD2 (5 bases). Trimming pared 3 bases from V and 1 base from J, leaving 14 bases between. The CDR3 spans 16 residues. CDR3 protein: CASSFLPGSGTDTQYF. CDR3 nucleotides: TGTGCCAGCAGTTTTCTGCCGGGATCTGGCACAGATACGCAGTATTTT.

This clonotype was seen a few times. This chain uses TRBV6-5 with TRBJ2-5; weak D call: TRBD2 (5 bases). V gave up 10 bases and J gave up 2 bases, with 20 bases separating them. The CDR3 totals 15 residues. The germline V gene encodes CDR1 MNHEY and CDR2 SVGAGI. The chain's CDR3 is CATKGSERWQETQYF. The CDR3 DNA follows: TGTGCCACCAAGGGTTCAGAGCGGTGGCAAGAGACCCAGTACTTC.

The sample holds a few counts of this clonotype. V is TRBV2 and J is TRBJ2-5; D might be TRBD1 (6 bases). The CDR3 is 14 amino acids. Germline assignment: CDR1 SNHLY and CDR2 FYNNEI. The V gene lost 8 bases and the J gene lost 5 bases, with 18 bases spanning the gap. The CDR3 DNA sequence: TGTGCCAGCGAATCCCAGGGGATGGGGGAGACCCAGTACTTC. Translation: CASESQGMGETQYF.